Reported below is one TCR beta chain. What it binds is not known. Participants comprised healthy donors of bone marrow. PCR was performed using 60 Vbeta and 13 Jbeta primers. Method: immunoSEQ multiplex PCR; TCRdb's copy keeps in-frame clones and lacks some. This repertoire shows 99,000 or so clones, roughly 80% found once; its top ten account for roughly a sixth. These data originate in a study of cytomegalovirus exposure and HLA in healthy donors. CDR3 length equals 13 residues. The V end lost 0 bases, the J end lost 4 bases, and 5 bases lay between the germline ends. The germline V gene has CDR1 SGHNT and CDR2 YYREEE (reference sequence). Study observations and caveats: In a later analysis, specific HLA alleles were associated with over 15,000 TCR beta sequences at a 0.05 false discovery rate.

The source of this sequence is a man aged 55 to 70 in good health and CMV-seropositive. Sequenced input: PBMCs. V gene TRBV5-4 combines with J gene TRBJ1-5; D remains ambiguous. CDR3 in amino acids: CASSLDGNQPQHF. The CDR3 DNA reads as TGTGCCAGCAGCTTGGACGGGAATCAGCCCCAGCATTTT.